The present T cell receptor (beta chain) was sequenced within a study of siplizumab effects on memory and regulatory T cells. Study outcomes and limitations: Alloreactive sequences that could be traced to unstimulated CD4+ memory cells showed a significant reduction under siplizumab. Naive T cells seemed more diverse than memory cells; they also seemed major alloresponse contributors. Tregs that proliferated in siplizumab cultures did not have their suppressive function confirmed.

In each sample, about 100,000 TCR templates were assayed. The assay was immunoSEQ multiplex PCR, and TCRdb's table has in-frame clones only and misses some. The data contain some 120,000 clones, about 93% of them singletons. Details on this clone: Antigen specificity is unknown.

The CDR3 loop spans 15 amino acids. The germline CDR1 and CDR2 sequences are SGHRS and YFSETQ. V gave up 5 bases and J gave up 3 bases; unmatched junction bases: 7. The sequence came from a human donor in good health. The J gene is TRBJ1-4, the V gene TRBV5-1; 7 nucleotides agree with TRBD1. Sequencing used non-Treg CD4+ T cells sorted from blood. The CDR3 region is CASRFEGAANEKLFF. CDR3 DNA: TGCGCCAGCAGGTTTGAGGGGGCGGCTAATGAAAAACTGTTTTTT.